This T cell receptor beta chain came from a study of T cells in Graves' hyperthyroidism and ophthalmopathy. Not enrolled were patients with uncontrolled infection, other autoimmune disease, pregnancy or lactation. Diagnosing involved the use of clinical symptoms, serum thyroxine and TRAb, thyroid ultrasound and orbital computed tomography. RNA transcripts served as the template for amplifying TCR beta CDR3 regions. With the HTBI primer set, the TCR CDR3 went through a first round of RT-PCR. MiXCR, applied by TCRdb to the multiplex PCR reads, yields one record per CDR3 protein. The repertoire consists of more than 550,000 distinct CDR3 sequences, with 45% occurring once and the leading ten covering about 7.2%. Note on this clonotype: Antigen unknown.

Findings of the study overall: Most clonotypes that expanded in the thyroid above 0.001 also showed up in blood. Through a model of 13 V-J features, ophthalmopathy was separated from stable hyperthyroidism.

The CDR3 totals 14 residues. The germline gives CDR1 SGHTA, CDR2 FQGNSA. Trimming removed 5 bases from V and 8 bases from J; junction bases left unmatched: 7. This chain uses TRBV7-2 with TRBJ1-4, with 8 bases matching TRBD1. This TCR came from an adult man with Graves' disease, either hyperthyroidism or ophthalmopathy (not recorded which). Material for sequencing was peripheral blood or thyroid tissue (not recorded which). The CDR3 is CASSMTGDGEKLFF. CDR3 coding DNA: TGTGCCAGCAGCATGACAGGGGACGGCGAAAAACTGTTTTTT.